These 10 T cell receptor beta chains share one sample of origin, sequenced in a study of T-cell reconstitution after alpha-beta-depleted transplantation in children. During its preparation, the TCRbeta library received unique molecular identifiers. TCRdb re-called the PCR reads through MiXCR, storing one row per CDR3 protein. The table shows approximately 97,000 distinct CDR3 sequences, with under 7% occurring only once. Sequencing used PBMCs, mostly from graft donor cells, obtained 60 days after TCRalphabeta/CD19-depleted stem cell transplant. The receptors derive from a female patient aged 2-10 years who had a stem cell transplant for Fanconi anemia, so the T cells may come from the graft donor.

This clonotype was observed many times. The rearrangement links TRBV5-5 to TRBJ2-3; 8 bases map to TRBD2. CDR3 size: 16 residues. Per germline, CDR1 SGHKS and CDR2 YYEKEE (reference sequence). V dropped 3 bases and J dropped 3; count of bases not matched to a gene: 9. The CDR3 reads CASSSVAGIGTDTQYF. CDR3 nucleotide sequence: TGTGCCAGCAGCTCCGTAGCGGGGATCGGGACAGATACGCAGTATTTT.

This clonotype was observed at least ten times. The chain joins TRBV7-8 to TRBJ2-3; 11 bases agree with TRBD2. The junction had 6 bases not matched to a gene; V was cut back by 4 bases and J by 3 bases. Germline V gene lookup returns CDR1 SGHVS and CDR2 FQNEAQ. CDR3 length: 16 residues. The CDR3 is CASSSSSGGRTDTQYF. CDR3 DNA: TGTGCCAGCAGCTCGTCTAGCGGGGGGCGTACAGATACGCAGTATTTT.

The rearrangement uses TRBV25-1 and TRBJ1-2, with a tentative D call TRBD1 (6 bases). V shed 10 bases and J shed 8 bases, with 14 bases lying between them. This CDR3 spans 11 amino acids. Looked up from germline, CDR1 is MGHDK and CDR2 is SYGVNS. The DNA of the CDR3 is TGTGCCACGAACAGGGCTGGAGGCTACACCTTC. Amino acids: CATNRAGGYTF.

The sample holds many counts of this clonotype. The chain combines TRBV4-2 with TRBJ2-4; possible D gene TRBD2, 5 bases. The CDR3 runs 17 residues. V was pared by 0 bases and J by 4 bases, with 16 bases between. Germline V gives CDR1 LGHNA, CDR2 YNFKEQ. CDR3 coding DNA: TGTGCCAGCAGCCAAGAACCAGCGGCGGGCCCTAAAAACATTCAGTACTTC. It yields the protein CASSQEPAAGPKNIQYF.

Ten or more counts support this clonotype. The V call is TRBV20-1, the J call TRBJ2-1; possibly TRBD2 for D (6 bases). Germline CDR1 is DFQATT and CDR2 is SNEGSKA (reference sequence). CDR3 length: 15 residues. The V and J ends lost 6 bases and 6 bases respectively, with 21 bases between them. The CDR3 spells CSADGSPGASNEQFF. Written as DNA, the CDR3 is TGCAGTGCGGACGGAAGTCCGGGAGCTTCCAATGAGCAGTTCTTC.

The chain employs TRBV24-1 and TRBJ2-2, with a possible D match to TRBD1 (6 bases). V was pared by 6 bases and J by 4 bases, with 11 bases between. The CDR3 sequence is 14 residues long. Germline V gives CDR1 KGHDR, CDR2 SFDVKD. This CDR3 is CATSRDIRTGELFF. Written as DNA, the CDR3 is TGTGCCACCAGTCGGGACATACGCACCGGGGAGCTGTTTTTT.

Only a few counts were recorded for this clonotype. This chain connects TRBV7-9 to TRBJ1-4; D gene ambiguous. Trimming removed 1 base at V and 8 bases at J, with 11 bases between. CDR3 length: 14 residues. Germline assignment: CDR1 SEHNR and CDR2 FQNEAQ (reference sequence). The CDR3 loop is CASSLDRAGEKLFF. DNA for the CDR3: TGTGCCAGCAGCTTAGATAGGGCTGGAGAAAAACTGTTTTTT.

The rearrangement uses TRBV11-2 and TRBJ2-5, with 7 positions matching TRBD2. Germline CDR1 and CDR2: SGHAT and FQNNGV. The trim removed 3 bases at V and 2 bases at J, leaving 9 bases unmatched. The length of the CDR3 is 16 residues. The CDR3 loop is CASSFSAGAGQETQYF. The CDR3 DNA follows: TGTGCCAGCAGCTTCTCCGCTGGAGCGGGGCAAGAGACCCAGTACTTC.

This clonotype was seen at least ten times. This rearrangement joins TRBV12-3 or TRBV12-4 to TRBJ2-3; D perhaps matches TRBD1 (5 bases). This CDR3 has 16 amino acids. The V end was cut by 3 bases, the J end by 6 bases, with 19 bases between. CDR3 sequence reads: CASSFLGRALGDTQYF. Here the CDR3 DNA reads TGTGCCAGCAGTTTCCTCGGCAGGGCGTTAGGGGATACGCAGTATTTT.

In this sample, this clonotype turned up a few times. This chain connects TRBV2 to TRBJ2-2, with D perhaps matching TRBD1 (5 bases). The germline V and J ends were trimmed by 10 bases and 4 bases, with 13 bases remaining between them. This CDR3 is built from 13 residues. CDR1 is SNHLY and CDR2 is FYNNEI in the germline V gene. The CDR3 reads CANKGSRTGELFF. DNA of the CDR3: TGTGCCAACAAGGGGTCCCGCACCGGGGAGCTGTTTTTT.